A selection of T cell receptor beta chains follows, all from one sample in a study of blood T cell repertoires in COVID-19. Profiled with immunoSEQ multiplex PCR; TCRdb holds only in-frame clones, not every one. Among 180,000 or so clones listed, about four fifths were seen once. The sequenced sample was peripheral blood. These receptors all stem from a woman aged 40 to 50 with COVID-19, enrolled during active disease. The CDR3 runs from the conserved cysteine through the conserved F or W. A D gene is named only where the DNA matches it firmly. Part of the rows lack a size; the others show once, few, many or a class for expanded clones.

j_call,d_call,v_call,clone_size,cdr3_nt,cdr3_aa
TRBJ2-3,TRBD2,TRBV6-1,.,TGTGCCAGCAGTGAGGGACTAGCGGGAGGTGGCGGAGATACGCAGTATTTT,CASSEGLAGGGGDTQYF
TRBJ2-7,TRBD2,TRBV18,.,TGTGCCAGCTCACCACTATTGCGGGAGGACTCCTACGAGCAGTACTTC,CASSPLLREDSYEQYF
TRBJ2-2,TRBD2,TRBV4-2,.,TGTGCCAGCAGCCAAGCCATCCTAGCGGGGAACACCGGGGAGCTGTTTTTT,CASSQAILAGNTGELFF
TRBJ2-2,TRBD1,TRBV7-9,.,TGTGCCAGCAGCTTTTGGACAGGGGAAGTCACCGGGGAGCTGTTTTTT,CASSFWTGEVTGELFF
TRBJ1-3,TRBD1,TRBV9,.,TGTGCCAGCAGCGTAGCAACCGGGACAGGGGGCTACTCTGGAAACACCATATATTTT,CASSVATGTGGYSGNTIYF
TRBJ1-2,.,TRBV6-1,once,TGTGCCAGCAGTGAAGTCAGGCAAGCTAACTATGGCTACACCTTC,CASSEVRQANYGYTF
TRBJ2-3,.,TRBV21-1,.,TGTGCCAGCATTTATAGGGCCACAGGGCGTATCGATACGCAGTATTTT,CASIYRATGRIDTQYF
TRBJ1-1,.,TRBV5-1,.,TGCGCCAGCGCGTATAGAGAAGTGAACACTGAAGCTTTCTTT,CASAYREVNTEAFF
TRBJ2-7,TRBD2,TRBV28,.,TGTGCCAGCAGTTTCGACGGGAGGCCCCCCTACGAGCAGTACTTC,CASSFDGRPPYEQYF
TRBJ2-2,TRBD2,TRBV6-5,.,TGTGCCAGCAGTTACTGGCGGGAGGGCCCCGGGGAGCTGTTTTTT,CASSYWREGPGELFF
TRBJ1-2,.,TRBV27,.,TGTGCCAGCAGTTTATCCCCCCCCCTTGGCTACACCTTC,CASSLSPPLGYTF
TRBJ2-2,TRBD1,TRBV19,.,TGTGCCAGTAGTAGGAGAAACAGGGGGGACACCGGGGAGCTGTTTTTT,CASSRRNRGDTGELFF
TRBJ1-1,TRBD1,TRBV18,.,TGTGCCAGCTCGAGCAAGGGGGCATGGGACACTGAAGCTTTCTTT,CASSSKGAWDTEAFF
TRBJ2-7,.,TRBV6-1,.,TGTGCCAGCAGTGACACCTCGGGCTCCTACGAGCAGTACTTC,CASSDTSGSYEQYF
TRBJ2-1,.,TRBV6-5,.,TGTGCCAGCAGTTACTCGGTCCGGGATGAGCAGTTCTTC,CASSYSVRDEQFF
TRBJ2-1,TRBD2,TRBV11-2,.,TGTGCCAGCAGCTCAAGGCTGGCGGGAGGATCTATCAATGAGCAGTTCTTC,CASSSRLAGGSINEQFF
TRBJ2-5,.,TRBV29-1,once,TGCAGCGCAGGACACCAGGAGGGAGAGACCCAGTACTTC,CSAGHQEGETQYF
TRBJ2-1,.,TRBV10-1,.,TGCGCCAGCAGTGAGTCGAGCGCGGCCAGCTCCTACAATGAGCAGTTCTTC,CASSESSAASSYNEQFF
TRBJ2-3,.,TRBV20-1,.,TGCAGTGCCTACACGCGGTCGCAGTATTTT,CSAYTRSQYF
TRBJ1-2,TRBD1,TRBV6-5,once,TGTGCCAGCAGTTATATAGGGACAGGGGGATGGGGCTACACCTTC,CASSYIGTGGWGYTF
TRBJ2-3,TRBD1,TRBV5-5,.,TGTGCCAGCAGCTTGGCCGGGACAGGGGGCGCGGTAGATACGCAGTATTTT,CASSLAGTGGAVDTQYF
TRBJ1-4,TRBD1,TRBV7-3,.,TGTGCCAGCAACACTCCGGGACAGGAAAAACTGTTTTTT,CASNTPGQEKLFF
TRBJ2-3,TRBD2,TRBV9,.,TGTGCCAGCAGCGTAGAGGGAACGGGGGGGCCTGATACGCAGTATTTT,CASSVEGTGGPDTQYF
TRBJ2-2,.,TRBV5-1,.,TGCGCCAGCAGCTTGACACAGGTTACGACCGGGGAGCTGTTTTTT,CASSLTQVTTGELFF
TRBJ2-1,.,TRBV9,.,TGTGCCAGCAGCGGAGGGGGGGTCTACAATGAGCAGTTCTTC,CASSGGGVYNEQFF
TRBJ2-1,.,TRBV29-1,.,TGCAGCGTGGACACAGGCCTTCACAATGAGCAGTTCTTC,CSVDTGLHNEQFF
TRBJ1-5,.,TRBV21-1,few,TGTGCCAGCAGCAAAGAACTCCTAACAGGGATGGGTCAGCCCCAGCATTTT,CASSKELLTGMGQPQHF
TRBJ2-7,.,TRBV5-1,.,TGCGCCAGCAGCTTGGGGACAGAAAACGAGCAGTACTTC,CASSLGTENEQYF
TRBJ1-1,.,TRBV19,.,TGTGCCAGTAGGAGCCAGTCCGGAGTGAACACTGAAGCTTTCTTT,CASRSQSGVNTEAFF
TRBJ2-1,TRBD2,TRBV6-5,.,TGTGCCAGCAGATCTAGCGGGGGGGCGAATGAGCAGTTCTTC,CASRSSGGANEQFF
TRBJ2-3,.,TRBV6-6,.,TGTGCCAGCAGCCGTGGGAGGAGCACAGATACGCAGTATTTT,CASSRGRSTDTQYF
TRBJ2-7,.,TRBV28,.,TGTGCCAGCAACTCCTTAGCCCCTTTCTATGAGCAGTACTTC,CASNSLAPFYEQYF
TRBJ1-5,.,TRBV29-1,.,TGCAGCGCCCTGGGACAAACTAAAATAAGCAATCAGCCCCAGCATTTT,CSALGQTKISNQPQHF
TRBJ1-2,TRBD1,TRBV11-2,few,TGTGCCAGCAGCCTCGGACAGGCCAAAACCTATGGCTACACCTTC,CASSLGQAKTYGYTF
TRBJ2-7,.,TRBV4-1,few,TGCGCCAGCAGCCATATTGGGACTCCTACTTCCTACGAGCAGTACTTC,CASSHIGTPTSYEQYF
TRBJ1-5,.,TRBV28,once,TGTGCCAGCAGCTTGGGGCAAGGACAGACTAGCAATCAGCCCCAGCATTTT,CASSLGQGQTSNQPQHF